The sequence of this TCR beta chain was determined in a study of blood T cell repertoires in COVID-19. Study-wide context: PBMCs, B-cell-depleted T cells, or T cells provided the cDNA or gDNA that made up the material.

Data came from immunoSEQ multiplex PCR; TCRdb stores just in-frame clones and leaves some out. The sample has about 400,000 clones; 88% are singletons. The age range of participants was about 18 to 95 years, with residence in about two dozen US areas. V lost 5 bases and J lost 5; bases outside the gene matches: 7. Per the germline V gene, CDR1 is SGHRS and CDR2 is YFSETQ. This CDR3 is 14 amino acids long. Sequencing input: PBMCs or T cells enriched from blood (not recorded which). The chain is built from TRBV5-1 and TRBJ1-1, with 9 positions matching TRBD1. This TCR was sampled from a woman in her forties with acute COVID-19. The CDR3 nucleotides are TGCGCCAGCAGACGGGACAGGGCCCGGACTGAAGCTTTCTTT. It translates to CASRRDRARTEAFF.